What follows are 27 T cell receptor beta chains derived from one specimen sequenced in a study of T cell repertoires in cytomegalovirus infection. TCRdb recomputed calls from the reads with MiXCR, one row per CDR3 protein. The sample lists around 290,000 distinct CDR3 sequences; roughly 26% were seen once. The specimen sequenced was PBMCs. The receptors shown here come from a human donor in good health (CMV status not recorded). Some clones in this sample may be carry-over from other donors' samples.

This clonotype was counted between two and nine times. The rearrangement links TRBV4-1 to TRBJ1-2; perhaps TRBD1 as D (6 bases). Germline CDR1 MGHRA, CDR2 YSYEKL. V was cut by 3 bases and J by 4 bases, with 12 bases left in between. The CDR3 is 14 residues long. CDR3 in amino acids: CASSHQGRAYGYTF. CDR3 nucleotides: TGCGCCAGCAGCCATCAGGGGAGGGCCTATGGCTACACCTTC.

This clonotype has only a few counts. V is TRBV7-9 and J is TRBJ2-7; TRBD1 matches 8 bases. CDR1 is SEHNR, CDR2 FQNEAQ, per germline (reference sequence). Germline trimming cut 3 bases from V and 0 bases from J; bases unmatched to any gene: 7. This CDR3 has 16 residues. The CDR3 nucleotides are TGTGCCAGCAGCTTCTACGGGACAGGAAGCTCCTACGAGCAGTACTTC. This translates into CASSFYGTGSSYEQYF.

Only a few counts were recorded for this clonotype. This rearrangement joins TRBV5-4 to TRBJ1-5, with 7 nucleotides matching TRBD1. Trimming took 3 bases from V and 2 from J; bases not matched to a gene: 2. CDR1 and CDR2 from the germline V gene are SGHNT and YYREEE (reference sequence). The CDR3 loop spans 14 amino acids. The CDR3 nucleotides are TGTGCCAGCAGCTCGGGACAGCGCAATCAGCCCCAGCATTTT. Its protein product is CASSSGQRNQPQHF. Complete variable domain (other parts from reference TRBV5-4 and TRBJ1-5): ETGVTQSPTHLIKTRGQQVTLRCSSQSGHNTVSWYQQALGQGPQFIFQYYREEENGRGNFPPRFSGLQFPNYSSELNVNALELDDSALYLCASSSGQRNQPQHFGDGTRLSIL.

This rearrangement joins TRBV7-2 to TRBJ2-1; 9 bases match TRBD2. J gave up 10 bases and V 1 base, and 8 bases lay outside the gene matches. CDR3 length: 15 residues. From germline, CDR1 is SGHTA and CDR2 FQGNSA. The CDR3 nucleotides are TGTGCCAGCAGCTTAGAAGGCGGGAGGGCCGGAGAGCAGTTCTTC. It encodes CASSLEGGRAGEQFF.

The chain joins TRBV20-1 to TRBJ2-7; D possibly corresponds to TRBD1 (6 bases). The V end lost 6 bases, the J end lost 1 base, and 19 bases lay between the germline ends. The CDR3 contains 15 residues. Germline V gene sequence: CDR1 DFQATT, CDR2 SNEGSKA (reference sequence). The CDR3 DNA sequence: TGCAGTGCCAACCCGCCGGGACAAAGTTCCTACGAGCAGTACTTC. It codes for CSANPPGQSSYEQYF.

This chain uses TRBV6-2 or TRBV6-3 with TRBJ2-1; no definite D call. CDR1 MNHEY and CDR2 SVGEGT come from the germline V gene. V was cut by 2 bases and J by 8 bases, with 10 bases left in between. CDR3 length equals 13 residues. CDR3 DNA: TGTGCCAGCAGTTACCTAGGCGGCCATGAGCAGTTCTTC. As protein: CASSYLGGHEQFF.

This clonotype was observed many times. CDR3 DNA: TGTGCCAGCAGCTTACGGCAGGGTGGCAATCAGCCCCAGCATTTT. Translation gives CASSLRQGGNQPQHF. The gene calls are TRBV7-2 and TRBJ1-5; D perhaps matches TRBD1 (5 bases). CDR3 length equals 15 residues. CDR1 SGHTA and CDR2 FQGNSA come from the germline V gene. V was trimmed by 2 bases and J by 2 bases, leaving 10 bases between them.

This clonotype occurred many times. The chain joins TRBV7-2 to TRBJ1-5; D gene uncertain. The V and J ends lost 2 bases and 5 bases respectively, with 10 bases between them. This CDR3 has 14 amino acids. Germline V gene lookup returns CDR1 SGHTA and CDR2 FQGNSA. This CDR3 reads CASSLLRSDQPQHF. DNA of the CDR3: TGTGCCAGCAGCTTACTCAGGTCGGATCAGCCCCAGCATTTT. Drawing the rest from reference TRBV7-2 and TRBJ1-5, the complete variable domain is GAGVSQSPSNKVTEKGKDVELRCDPISGHTALYWYRQSLGQGLEFLIYFQGNSAPDKSGLPSDRFSAERTGGSVSTLTIQRTQQEDSAVYLCASSLLRSDQPQHFGDGTRLSIL.

In its sample, this clonotype was seen a few times. The V gene is TRBV27, the J gene TRBJ2-1, with TRBD2 identical over 9 bases. V lost 0 bases, J lost 3 bases, and 3 bases stayed unmatched. The CDR3 contains 16 residues. The germline CDR1 and CDR2 sequences are MNHEY and SMNVEV (reference sequence). The CDR3 region has the DNA TGTGCCAGCAGTTTATCTGGGACTAGCAACTACAATGAGCAGTTCTTC. It is translated as CASSLSGTSNYNEQFF.

The chain links TRBV11-2 to TRBJ2-4; 7 nucleotides align to TRBD1. V was clipped by 8 bases and J by 1 base; unmatched bases: 5. CDR1 SGHAT and CDR2 FQNNGV come from the germline V gene. The CDR3 has 14 amino acids. CDR3 residues: CASAGGWAKNIQYF. DNA of the CDR3: TGTGCCAGCGCAGGGGGTTGGGCCAAAAACATTCAGTACTTC.

The chain carries TRBV28 and TRBJ1-2; 7 nucleotides line up with TRBD1. V lost 6 bases, J lost 6 bases, and 7 bases stayed unmatched. This CDR3 is 13 amino acids long. The V gene's germline CDR1 is MDHEN and CDR2 SYDVKM. CDR3 region: CASRTGVGHGYTF. The CDR3 DNA sequence: TGTGCCAGCAGAACAGGGGTGGGTCATGGCTACACCTTC.

The CDR3 coding sequence is TGTGCCAGCAGTCCAGGGACGGAATTCTATGGCTACACCTTC. It is translated as CASSPGTEFYGYTF. V usage is TRBV27 and J usage is TRBJ1-2; TRBD1 might be the D (5 bases). This CDR3 is 14 amino acids long. V lost 5 bases to trimming and J lost 4 bases, with 14 bases between them. From germline, CDR1 is MNHEY and CDR2 SMNVEV (reference sequence).

The chain uses TRBV7-2 and TRBJ2-5; D not certain. V shed 1 base and J shed 4 bases, with 4 bases lying between them. This CDR3 region has 12 residues. Germline V lookup: CDR1 SGHTA, CDR2 FQGNSA. The CDR3 loop reads CASSLGSETQYF. In nucleotides, the CDR3 is TGTGCCAGCAGCTTAGGGTCAGAGACCCAGTACTTC. The full variable domain, its missing parts supplied by reference TRBV7-2 and TRBJ2-5, is GAGVSQSPSNKVTEKGKDVELRCDPISGHTALYWYRQSLGQGLEFLIYFQGNSAPDKSGLPSDRFSAERTGGSVSTLTIQRTQQEDSAVYLCASSLGSETQYFGPGTRLLVL.

Worth noting for this clonotype: It may be a read error: a sequence one base away is much more abundant. The CDR3 DNA sequence: TGTTCCAGCAGTTTGTCCGTGAACACCGGGGAGCTGTTTTTT. Protein: CSSSLSVNTGELFF. This chain uses TRBV27 with TRBJ2-2; D unresolved. The CDR3 has 14 amino acids. Germline assignment: CDR1 MNHEY and CDR2 SMNVEV (reference sequence).

This clonotype came up a few times. The V gene is TRBV4-3, the J gene TRBJ2-3; TRBD2 matches at 10 bases. The CDR3 has 18 amino acids. CDR1 is LGHNA, CDR2 YSLEER, per germline. V gave up 2 bases and J gave up 3 bases; unmatched junction bases: 11. In nucleotides, the CDR3 is TGCGCCAGCAGCCAACCTCTTGGCGGTAGCGGGAGGACAGATACGCAGTATTTT. The encoded protein is CASSQPLGGSGRTDTQYF.

V is TRBV19 and J is TRBJ2-2; 7 nucleotides line up with TRBD2. The germline CDR1 and CDR2 sequences are LNHDA and SQIVND (reference sequence). V gave up 3 bases and J gave up 3 bases; unmatched junction bases: 4. The CDR3 is 15 residues long. CDR3 sequence: CASSIGGSYTGELFF. The CDR3 coding sequence is TGTGCCAGTAGTATCGGGGGGTCGTACACCGGGGAGCTGTTTTTT.

The chain combines TRBV6-8 with TRBJ2-7, with D possibly TRBD2 on 5 matching bases. Germline assignment: CDR1 MNHGY and CDR2 SAAAGT. The CDR3 has 13 residues. V lost 7 bases, J lost 2 bases, and 12 bases lay in between. CDR3 bases: TGTGCCAGCATGCTACTAGGTGCCTACGAGCAGTACTTC. Its protein product is CASMLLGAYEQYF.

This clonotype was detected ten times or more. The chain carries TRBV7-2 and TRBJ1-6, with no clear D. CDR1 is SGHTA and CDR2 is FQGNSA in the germline V gene. V was shortened by 7 bases and J by 7 bases, with 14 bases between the two germline ends. The CDR3 consists of 14 residues. The CDR3 bases are TGTGCCAGCACGCCGGGATCCTTGAATTCACCCCTCCACTTT. Its translation: CASTPGSLNSPLHF.

J is TRBJ2-7 and V is TRBV9; 10 positions agree with TRBD2. V lost 0 bases to trimming and J lost 4 bases; unmatched junction nucleotides: 10. CDR3 size: 17 residues. Germline V gives CDR1 SGDLS, CDR2 YYNGEE. The CDR3 DNA sequence: TGTGCCAGCAGCGTAGGTTCCCCGGGACTAGCGCATTACGAGCAGTACTTC. Translating gives CASSVGSPGLAHYEQYF.

This clonotype was counted only a few times. The rearrangement joins TRBV5-4 to TRBJ2-3; D gene uncertain. Trimming removed 0 bases at V and 2 bases at J, with 13 bases between. Germline lookup yields CDR1 SGHNT and CDR2 YYREEE (reference sequence). The CDR3 extends over 16 amino acids. DNA of the CDR3: TGTGCCAGCAGCTTGGAATCGGCAGGACCCACAGATACGCAGTATTTT. Its protein is CASSLESAGPTDTQYF.

This clonotype was observed a few times. The CDR3 loop reads CASSQAGTDYGYTF. The CDR3 nucleotides read TGTGCCAGCAGCCAGGCCGGGACAGACTATGGCTACACCTTC. The gene calls are TRBV5-6 and TRBJ1-2; 7 bases are a match to TRBD1. CDR3 length: 14 amino acids. Germline assignment: CDR1 SGHDT and CDR2 YYEEEE. Trimming took 4 bases from V and 3 from J; bases not matched to a gene: 6.

J is TRBJ2-3 and V is TRBV20-1; D might be TRBD1 or TRBD2, each matching 6 bases. The germline V gene encodes CDR1 DFQATT and CDR2 SNEGSKA (reference sequence). This CDR3 contains 14 residues. V lost 6 bases and J lost 4, with 17 bases in between. DNA of the CDR3: TGCAGTGCCAATAGCGGAGGGGGGCCAGATACGCAGTATTTT. This translates into CSANSGGGPDTQYF.

This chain joins TRBV20-1 and TRBJ2-3, with 15 positions matching TRBD2. V lost 6 bases to trimming and J lost 2 bases; unmatched junction nucleotides: 6. Germline V gives CDR1 DFQATT, CDR2 SNEGSKA (reference sequence). The CDR3 consists of 16 residues. CDR3 bases: TGCAGTGCCGACGGGACTAGCGGGGGGATCACAGATACGCAGTATTTT. Protein sequence: CSADGTSGGITDTQYF.

The rearrangement uses TRBV27 and TRBJ1-4, with D tentatively TRBD1 (5 bases). The CDR3 has 17 residues. From germline, CDR1 is MNHEY and CDR2 SMNVEV (reference sequence). Trimming stripped 7 bases from V and 4 bases from J, with 22 bases between. Here the CDR3 DNA reads TGTGCCAGCAAACTCCATTCCTCGGGGGAGATTAATGAAAAACTGTTTTTT. Its protein is CASKLHSSGEINEKLFF.

The V call is TRBV5-1, the J call TRBJ2-3, with 11 positions matching TRBD2. The length of the CDR3 is 15 residues. Germline CDR1 is SGHRS and CDR2 is YFSETQ. The J segment lost 4 bases and the V segment lost 1 base, leaving 2 bases of the junction unmatched. The CDR3 loop is CASSLTSGSADTQYF. The CDR3 nucleotides are TGCGCCAGCAGCTTGACTAGCGGGAGTGCAGATACGCAGTATTTT.

This clonotype was seen many times. The chain links TRBV7-2 to TRBJ2-5; D is possibly TRBD1 (5 bases). V lost 3 bases, J lost 7 bases, and 15 bases lay in between. CDR1 is SGHTA and CDR2 is FQGNSA in the germline V gene. CDR3 size: 14 residues. CDR3 sequence (DNA): TGTGCCAGCAGCTTCGCCCTTCAGGGTGGGACCCAGTACTTC. Translating it yields CASSFALQGGTQYF.

The J gene is TRBJ2-1, the V gene TRBV18, with 7 bases identical to TRBD2. The CDR3 extends over 14 amino acids. Looked up from germline, CDR1 is KGHSH and CDR2 is LQKENI. V lost 6 bases, J lost 5 bases, and 7 bases stayed unmatched. CDR3 DNA sequence: TGTGCCAGCTCGCCCGGACTAGATAACAATGAGCAGTTCTTC. It encodes CASSPGLDNNEQFF.